This passage covers 30 T cell receptor beta chains from one sample sequenced in a study of shared clonotypes between healthy human individuals. Method: immunoSEQ multiplex PCR; TCRdb's copy keeps in-frame clones and lacks some. This table holds fewer than 600,000 clones, roughly four fifths found once. Sequencing used PBMCs. These receptors all stem from a woman aged 40-49 years in good health. Some clones in this sample may be carry-over from other donors' samples.

This clone was counted a single time. The gene calls are TRBV11-2 and TRBJ2-5, with 8 bases aligning to TRBD2. The germline CDR1 and CDR2 sequences are SGHAT and FQNNGV. V shed 4 bases, J shed 2 bases, and the junction held 6 bases outside the gene matches. The CDR3 contains 15 residues. The CDR3 nucleotides read TGTGCCAGCAGCTCTCTCCGACTAGCGCAAGAGACCCAGTACTTC. Amino acids: CASSSLRLAQETQYF.

Ten or more counts support this clone. This chain connects TRBV14 to TRBJ2-1, with D possibly matching TRBD2 (5 bases). This CDR3 region has 22 residues. Trimming cost V 0 bases and J 4 bases, with 31 bases left between them. Per germline, CDR1 SGHDN and CDR2 FVKESK. CDR3 in amino acids: CASSQERPPRRLPQENYNEQFF. In DNA, the CDR3 is TGTGCCAGCAGCCAAGAACGCCCCCCCCGGAGGCTACCCCAAGAAAATTACAATGAGCAGTTCTTC.

The chain joins TRBV28 to TRBJ1-1; possible D gene TRBD1, 5 bases. V lost 11 bases to trimming and J lost 0 bases, with 13 bases between them. Looked up from germline, CDR1 is MDHEN and CDR2 is SYDVKM. CDR3 length: 13 amino acids. This chain's CDR3 is CASGTVMNTEAFF. The CDR3 DNA sequence: TGTGCCTCCGGGACGGTCATGAACACTGAAGCTTTCTTT.

The chain couples TRBV6-1 to TRBJ2-7; 9 nucleotides align to TRBD1. V dropped 3 bases and J dropped 8; count of bases not matched to a gene: 5. The germline CDR1 and CDR2 sequences are MNHNS and SASEGT. The CDR3 has 13 residues. The CDR3 sequence is CASSDWDRVKQYF. CDR3 nucleotides: TGTGCCAGCAGTGATTGGGACAGGGTAAAGCAGTACTTC.

In regard to this clone: Its ends do not fully match the called genes, so a read error is possible. The chain uses TRBV7-7 and TRBJ2-5, with TRBD1 matching over 9 bases. This CDR3 is 14 amino acids long. Per the germline V gene, CDR1 is SSHAT and CDR2 is FNYEAQ (reference sequence). CDR3 DNA: TGTGCTAGCAGCACGGACAGGGGAAGAGAGACCCAGTACTTC. This gives the protein CASSTDRGRETQYF.

This clone was observed many times. V is TRBV6-5 and J is TRBJ1-1; TRBD1 might be the D (5 bases). Trimming removed 5 bases from V and 5 bases from J, with 15 bases in between. CDR3 length equals 14 residues. Germline V lookup: CDR1 MNHEY, CDR2 SVGAGI. CDR3 amino acids: CASSPLVRGTEAFF. The CDR3 DNA reads TGTGCCAGCAGTCCCTTAGTAAGGGGAACTGAAGCTTTCTTT.

The chain is built from TRBV7-8 and TRBJ2-3; a possible D gene is TRBD2 (6 bases). CDR1 SGHVS and CDR2 FQNEAQ come from the germline V gene. The CDR3 covers 13 residues. Deletions cut 8 bases from V and 5 bases from J, with 14 bases between. The CDR3 loop reads CASAVAVIDTQYF. The CDR3 DNA reads as TGTGCCAGCGCCGTAGCGGTGATAGATACGCAGTATTTT.

The V call is TRBV27, the J call TRBJ2-5, with 12 bases aligning to TRBD1. CDR3 length equals 14 residues. The J segment lost 5 bases and the V segment lost 5 bases, leaving 3 bases of the junction unmatched. CDR1 and CDR2 from the germline V gene are MNHEY and SMNVEV (reference sequence). CDR3 DNA sequence: TGTGCCAGCAGTCTCGGGACAGGGGGCGAGACCCAGTACTTC. Its protein is CASSLGTGGETQYF.

The chain carries TRBV2 and TRBJ1-2; TRBD1 might be the D (6 bases). The CDR3 runs 14 residues. V dropped 5 bases and J dropped 4 bases, with 14 bases sitting between them. The germline gives CDR1 SNHLY, CDR2 FYNNEI. The CDR3 bases are TGTGCCAGCAGTCCCCAGGGGACGGTCTATGGCTACACCTTC. Translated, it gives CASSPQGTVYGYTF.

This clone was observed once. The DNA of the CDR3 is TGTGCCAGCAGCTTAGAGTCCAGCGGGAGCTACAATGAGCAGTTCTTC. Translating it yields CASSLESSGSYNEQFF. The chain joins TRBV7-3 to TRBJ2-1; TRBD2 aligns across 8 bases. CDR3 size: 16 residues. V dropped 2 bases and J dropped 3; count of bases not matched to a gene: 6. The germline V gene has CDR1 SGHTA and CDR2 FQGTGA. The full variable domain, rest sourced from reference TRBV7-3 and TRBJ2-1, is GAGVSQTPSNKVTEKGKYVELRCDPISGHTALYWYRQSLGQGPEFLIYFQGTGAADDSGLPNDRFFAVRPEGSVSTLKIQRTERGDSAVYLCASSLESSGSYNEQFFGPGTRLTVL.

The chain has TRBV7-9 and TRBJ1-5; possibly TRBD1 for D (5 bases). Germline V CDR1 and CDR2: SEHNR, FQNEAQ (reference sequence). This CDR3 is 13 amino acids long. V lost 2 bases, J lost 6 bases, and 8 bases lay in between. CDR3 region: CASSLSGGQPQHF. The CDR3 DNA follows: TGTGCCAGCAGCTTATCCGGGGGTCAGCCCCAGCATTTT.

The gene calls are TRBV5-1 and TRBJ1-3; D is undetermined. Germline values: CDR1 SGHRS, CDR2 YFSETQ. CDR3 length: 14 residues. V lost 2 bases and J 1 base, leaving 7 bases between the germline ends. This chain's CDR3 is CASSFGNSGNTIYF. The CDR3 nucleotides are TGCGCCAGCAGCTTCGGTAATTCTGGAAACACCATATATTTT. The entire variable domain, with the rest obtained from reference TRBV5-1 and TRBJ1-3, is as follows: KAGVTQTPRYLIKTRGQQVTLSCSPISGHRSVSWYQQTPGQGLQFLFEYFSETQRNKGNFPGRFSGRQFSNSRSEMNVSTLELGDSALYLCASSFGNSGNTIYFGEGSWLTVV.

This chain connects TRBV6-1 to TRBJ2-2; no clear D gene. The germline CDR1 and CDR2 sequences are MNHNS and SASEGT. This CDR3 has 15 residues. V lost 5 bases to trimming and J lost 1 base, with 11 bases between them. This CDR3 is CASSPVAGNTGELFF. The DNA of the CDR3 is TGTGCCAGCAGTCCCGTGGCCGGGAACACCGGGGAGCTGTTTTTT.

The CDR3 spells CSVENPIRAGETQYF. CDR3 DNA sequence: TGCAGCGTTGAAAATCCCATCCGGGCCGGGGAGACCCAGTACTTC. The rearrangement links TRBV29-1 to TRBJ2-5; D remains ambiguous. Germline lookup yields CDR1 SQVTM and CDR2 ANQGSEA. The CDR3 has 15 amino acids. V lost 2 bases to trimming and J lost 5 bases, with 18 bases between them.

The J gene is TRBJ2-1, the V gene TRBV4-3; D is possibly TRBD1 (6 bases). V was cut by 0 bases and J by 6 bases, with 9 bases left in between. The V gene's germline CDR1 is LGHNA and CDR2 YSLEER. CDR3 length equals 14 residues. CDR3 sequence: CASSQDIQGNEQFF. Here the CDR3 DNA reads TGCGCCAGCAGCCAAGATATACAGGGCAATGAGCAGTTCTTC.

The chain employs TRBV7-9 and TRBJ2-1; TRBD2 agrees at 14 bases. CDR1 is SEHNR and CDR2 is FQNEAQ in the germline V gene (reference sequence). V was pared by 5 bases and J by 5 bases, with 5 bases of the junction left unmatched. The CDR3 is 16 amino acids. The CDR3 DNA follows: TGTGCCAGCAGCCGAAAGGGACTAGCGGGAGACAATGAGCAGTTCTTC. Translation: CASSRKGLAGDNEQFF.

The chain recombines TRBV28 with TRBJ1-1, with D unclear. CDR1 MDHEN and CDR2 SYDVKM come from the germline V gene. The CDR3 runs to 12 residues. V lost 6 bases, J lost 1 base, and 6 bases lay in between. The CDR3 protein is CASRERNTEAFF. CDR3 in DNA: TGTGCCAGCAGAGAAAGGAACACTGAAGCTTTCTTT. Full variable domain (remainder filled in from reference TRBV28 and TRBJ1-1): DVKVTQSSRYLVKRTGEKVFLECVQDMDHENMFWYRQDPGLGLRLIYFSYDVKMKEKGDIPEGYSVSREKKERFSLILESASTNQTSMYLCASRERNTEAFFGQGTRLTVV.

This clone occurred many times. V and J are TRBV7-2 and TRBJ2-1; 9 nucleotides match TRBD2. V shed 1 base and J 15 bases; nucleotides not matched to a gene: 7. The CDR3 consists of 13 residues. Germline V gene sequence: CDR1 SGHTA, CDR2 FQGNSA. The chain's CDR3 is CASSLVLAGGAFF. CDR3 in DNA: TGTGCCAGCAGCTTAGTTCTGGCGGGAGGGGCGTTCTTC.

For the CDR3, the DNA is TGTGCCAGCAGTCCCTCGGACAGGGGGCCTTACTATGGCTACACCTTC. Its translation: CASSPSDRGPYYGYTF. The chain carries TRBV28 and TRBJ1-2; 11 nucleotides match TRBD1. The length of the CDR3 is 16 residues. Germline V lookup: CDR1 MDHEN, CDR2 SYDVKM. V was clipped by 5 bases and J by 3 bases; unmatched bases: 8.

The V gene is TRBV14, the J gene TRBJ2-3; D gene uncertain. This CDR3 is built from 15 residues. Trimming pared 0 bases from V and 5 bases from J, leaving 12 bases between. Germline loops: CDR1 SGHDN, CDR2 FVKESK. CDR3 coding DNA: TGTGCCAGCAGCCAAGATAATAGCCTCGTAGATACGCAGTATTTT. It encodes CASSQDNSLVDTQYF.

The chain joins TRBV10-3 to TRBJ1-1; weak D call: TRBD1 (6 bases). The CDR3 is made up of 15 amino acids. Per germline, CDR1 ENHRY and CDR2 SYGVKD. Trimming stripped 3 bases from V and 3 bases from J, with 14 bases between. The CDR3 spells CAISDADRGDTEAFF. In nucleotides, the CDR3 is TGTGCCATCAGTGATGCGGACAGAGGGGACACTGAAGCTTTCTTT.

This rearrangement joins TRBV6-1 to TRBJ1-1; TRBD1 matches at 7 bases. The germline gives CDR1 MNHNS, CDR2 SASEGT. This CDR3 has 14 residues. Trimming cost V 6 bases and J 1 base; bases outside gene matches: 5. CDR3 nucleotide sequence: TGTGCCAGCAGGGGGACAGACTCGAACACTGAAGCTTTCTTT. Protein product: CASRGTDSNTEAFF.

The chain has TRBV6-1 and TRBJ2-5, with 11 positions matching TRBD2. Per germline, CDR1 MNHNS and CDR2 SASEGT. CDR3 size: 17 residues. Trimming cost V 4 bases and J 2 bases; bases outside gene matches: 9. The CDR3 loop reads CASSGGLAEILQETQYF. The DNA for the CDR3 is TGTGCCAGCAGTGGGGGACTAGCGGAGATACTTCAAGAGACCCAGTACTTC.

The chain uses TRBV5-1 and TRBJ1-5, with D unresolved. V was cut by 4 bases and J by 4 bases, with 9 bases left in between. Germline CDR1 SGHRS, CDR2 YFSETQ. The CDR3 extends over 13 amino acids. The CDR3 nucleotides are TGCGCCAGCAGCGGAGACGAAAATCAGCCCCAGCATTTT. Translating it yields CASSGDENQPQHF.

The chain uses TRBV29-1 and TRBJ2-1; TRBD2 agrees at 14 bases. Germline V gene lookup returns CDR1 SQVTM and CDR2 ANQGSEA. This CDR3 spans 16 amino acids. Trimming took 7 bases from V and 2 from J; bases not matched to a gene: 7. The CDR3 bases are TGCAGCGCCTCCCTGACTAGCGGGAGGGCCTACAATGAGCAGTTCTTC. Encoded protein: CSASLTSGRAYNEQFF.

A remark on this clone: Other DNA sequences in this specimen translate into the identical CDR3. The chain recombines TRBV28 with TRBJ2-1; D ambiguous. This CDR3 is 11 amino acids long. Per the germline V gene, CDR1 is MDHEN and CDR2 is SYDVKM. Deletions cut 6 bases from V and 4 bases from J, with 4 bases between. CDR3 nucleotides: TGTGCCAGCAGATTTTACAATGAGCAGTTCTTC. This codes for CASRFYNEQFF.

The rearrangement joins TRBV4-3 to TRBJ2-1; TRBD2 aligns across 10 bases. This CDR3 spans 15 amino acids. Germline V gene lookup returns CDR1 LGHNA and CDR2 YSLEER. V lost 1 base, J lost 8 bases, and 5 bases stayed unmatched. The CDR3 spells CASSQGASGSDEQFF. In DNA form, the CDR3 reads TGCGCCAGCAGCCAAGGGGCTAGCGGGAGCGATGAGCAGTTCTTC.

CDR3 coding DNA: TGTGCCAGCAGCCAAGATGTCGGGGGCTGGTGGGGGCAGTACTTC. Amino acids: CASSQDVGGWWGQYF. The chain couples TRBV14 to TRBJ2-5, with D perhaps given as TRBD1 or TRBD2 (6 bases each). There are 15 residues in the CDR3. The germline CDR1 and CDR2 sequences are SGHDN and FVKESK. The V end lost 0 bases, the J end lost 11 bases, and 19 bases lay between the germline ends.

This clone was seen once. The chain carries TRBV6-1 and TRBJ1-5; possibly TRBD1 for D (5 bases). CDR3 length equals 16 residues. CDR1 is MNHNS, CDR2 SASEGT, per germline. The V gene lost 2 bases and the J gene lost 2 bases, with 13 bases spanning the gap. The CDR3 coding sequence is TGTGCCAGCAGTGAATTGGGGGGTTGGGGCAATCAGCCCCAGCATTTT. Amino acids: CASSELGGWGNQPQHF.

This clone came up once. A clone one base away is much larger, so this may be a read error. The chain is built from TRBV28 and TRBJ2-1, with D perhaps TRBD1 (5 bases). Germline-derived CDR1 and CDR2 are MDHEN and SYDVKM. This CDR3 comprises 14 residues. CDR3: CASTLGASGNEQLF. In DNA form, the CDR3 reads TGTGCCAGCACCCTTGGGGCTAGTGGCAATGAGCAGCTCTTC.